Listed below are T cell receptor beta chains from one sample, sequenced in a study of T cells in Graves' hyperthyroidism and ophthalmopathy. MiXCR, applied by TCRdb to the multiplex PCR reads, yields one record per CDR3 protein. The sample carries roughly 300,000 distinct CDR3 sequences, 25% recorded once. Sequencing was performed on blood. These receptors were obtained from a man aged 35 to 55 with Graves' hyperthyroidism that later progressed to Graves' ophthalmopathy. Both conserved end residues are part of each CDR3. Fields, in order: CDR3 protein, CDR3 DNA, V gene, clone size, D gene, J gene. D genes are given only for firm matches. Clone size, where shown, is once, few, many, or a class for clones that have expanded.

CASSGRQGVSEAFF TGTGCCAGCAGCGGAAGACAAGGGGTTTCTGAAGCTTTCTTT TRBV9 - - TRBJ1-1
CSVGGTGNPTSYTF TGCAGCGTTGGCGGGACAGGGAACCCAACCTCCTACACCTTC TRBV29-1 many TRBD1 TRBJ1-2
CSVDRAFGETQYF TGCAGCGTTGACAGGGCTTTTGGGGAGACCCAGTACTTC TRBV29-1 many - TRBJ2-5
CASSQVINTEAFF TGTGCCAGCAGCCAAGTCATCAACACTGAAGCTTTCTTT TRBV7-3 many - TRBJ1-1
CASSLEAGLGETQYF TGTGCCAGCAGCTTAGAGGCAGGGCTAGGGGAGACCCAGTACTTC TRBV7-2 - - TRBJ2-5
CSAGGDGETQYF TGCAGTGCTGGGGGGGACGGGGAGACCCAGTACTTC TRBV20-1 many TRBD2 TRBJ2-5
CSARGQGRGTEAFF TGCAGTGCTAGGGGACAGGGGCGCGGCACTGAAGCTTTCTTT TRBV20-1 many TRBD1 TRBJ1-1
CASSFGASGIGGELFF TGTGCCAGCAGCTTTGGGGCTAGCGGGATCGGCGGGGAGCTGTTTTTT TRBV5-6 many TRBD2 TRBJ2-2
CASSMEVDETQYF TGTGCCAGTAGTATGGAGGTGGATGAGACCCAGTACTTC TRBV19 many - TRBJ2-5
CASSLDVTSGREQYF TGTGCCAGCAGCTTGGATGTGACTAGCGGGCGAGAGCAGTACTTC TRBV5-4 many TRBD2 TRBJ2-7
CASSIPNQPQHF TGTGCCAGTAGTATCCCAAATCAGCCCCAGCATTTT TRBV19 many - TRBJ1-5
CSAVSDRQGTQYF TGCAGTGCTGTTTCAGACAGGCAAGGGACCCAGTACTTC TRBV20-1 - - TRBJ2-5
CATLKAQGYHEQYF TGTGCCACTCTGAAGGCACAGGGGTACCACGAGCAGTACTTC TRBV6-1 - TRBD1 TRBJ2-7
CASSITPAGEQYF TGTGCCAGCAGTATAACCCCGGCGGGTGAGCAGTACTTC TRBV6-2/TRBV6-3 - - TRBJ2-7
CASVNRDRSYEQYF TGTGCCAGCGTTAACCGGGACAGGTCCTACGAGCAGTACTTC TRBV6-2/TRBV6-3 many TRBD1 TRBJ2-7
CSALGTPGQETQYF TGCAGTGCCCTCGGGACGCCCGGACAAGAGACCCAGTACTTC TRBV20-1 many - TRBJ2-5
CSVSQGAYQPQHF TGCAGCGTTAGCCAGGGGGCGTATCAGCCCCAGCATTTT TRBV29-1 many TRBD1 TRBJ1-5
CASTMAGDLYEQYF TGTGCCAGCACCATGGCGGGAGATCTCTACGAGCAGTACTTC TRBV6-2/TRBV6-3 - TRBD2 TRBJ2-7
CASSLSPPDPGELFF TGCGCCAGCAGCTTAAGTCCTCCTGATCCCGGGGAGCTGTTTTTT TRBV5-1 many - TRBJ2-2
CASSSGVNSPLHF TGTGCCAGCAGTTCCGGGGTTAATTCACCCCTCCACTTT TRBV12-3/TRBV12-4 many - TRBJ1-6
CASSWLTSGRSLETQYF TGTGCCAGCAGTTGGTTGACTAGCGGGAGAAGTTTGGAGACCCAGTACTTC TRBV12-3/TRBV12-4 few TRBD2 TRBJ2-5
CASIETGTFEAFF TGTGCCAGCATTGAGACCGGGACGTTTGAAGCTTTCTTT TRBV6-2/TRBV6-3 - - TRBJ1-1
CASTTSGRASYEQYF TGTGCCAGCACCACTAGCGGGAGGGCCTCCTACGAGCAGTACTTC TRBV12-3/TRBV12-4 many TRBD2 TRBJ2-7
CASSLQGNQPQHF TGTGCCAGCAGTTTACAGGGCAATCAGCCCCAGCATTTT TRBV12-3/TRBV12-4 many - TRBJ1-5
CASSSDGSYTEAFF TGTGCCAGCAGCTCGGACGGAAGTTACACTGAAGCTTTCTTT TRBV7-9 many - TRBJ1-1
CASSRLHEQYF TGTGCCAGCAGTCGCCTTCACGAGCAGTACTTC TRBV6-2/TRBV6-3 - - TRBJ2-7
CATSRGQGGKNIQYF TGTGCCACCAGCAGAGGACAGGGAGGCAAAAACATTCAGTACTTC TRBV15 - - TRBJ2-4
CASSLGQAYTEAFF TGTGCCAGCAGCTTAGGGCAGGCCTACACTGAAGCTTTCTTT TRBV7-2 many - TRBJ1-1
CSVLRSAQETQYF TGCAGCGTCCTAAGGTCGGCCCAAGAGACCCAGTACTTC TRBV29-1 many - TRBJ2-5
CASSVGTAGNTIYF TGTGCCAGCAGCGTAGGGACAGCAGGAAACACCATATATTTT TRBV9 many - TRBJ1-3
CASSLFRGTYEQYF TGTGCCAGCAGCTTATTCAGGGGAACCTACGAGCAGTACTTC TRBV13 - - TRBJ2-7